This record looks at one T cell receptor (beta chain) sequence and its context. Source study methods: The authors estimated nucleated cell counts from reference gene primer amplification. Assay: immunoSEQ multiplex PCR; the TCRdb copy retains only in-frame clones and omits some. The DNA gave D and trimming, while V, J and clone size come from that table. The sample contains about 200,000 clones, approximately 90% of which appear only once. The data belong to a study of blood T cell repertoires in COVID-19. Study information: Specimens from acute and convalescent COVID-19 originated in the United States, Italy and Spain. Sources were T cells, B-cell-depleted T cells, or PBMCs; the material itself was cDNA or gDNA.

Germline V gene lookup returns CDR1 MGHRA and CDR2 YSYEKL. Between the trimmed V and J ends, which lost 0 bases and 4 bases, there was a span of 12 bases. This CDR3 has 15 residues. V and J are TRBV4-1 and TRBJ1-2; D call uncertain. The sequence came from a man aged 40-49 years with active or convalescent COVID-19. The sample consisted of peripheral blood. CDR3 sequence: CASSQDGQNTYGYTF. As DNA, the CDR3 is TGCGCCAGCAGCCAAGATGGCCAGAACACCTATGGCTACACCTTC.